This T cell receptor beta chain came from a study of shared T cell receptors in the human thymus. Measured with immunoSEQ multiplex PCR; TCRdb has only the in-frame clones, and not every one. The data hold 640,000 or so clones, with around 87% observed a single time. This sample was shared with a second study, whose subject was human thymus T cells.

The specimen sequenced was thymocytes. The sequence was obtained from a boy less than two years old with a congenital heart defect.

The CDR3 here is CASRPRQGDRTEAFF. DNA of the CDR3: TGTGCCAGCAGGCCCCGACAGGGGGACCGCACTGAAGCTTTCTTT. The chain is built from TRBV11-2 and TRBJ1-1; the match to TRBD1 covers 9 bases. The CDR3 runs 15 residues. V shed 6 bases, J shed 4 bases, and the junction held 9 bases outside the gene matches. The V gene's germline CDR1 is SGHAT and CDR2 FQNNGV. The full variable domain, with the rest looked up from reference TRBV11-2 and TRBJ1-1, is EAGVAQSPRYKIIEKRQSVAFWCNPISGHATLYWYQQILGQGPKLLIQFQNNGVVDDSQLPKDRFSAERLKGVDSTLKIQPAKLEDSAVYLCASRPRQGDRTEAFFGQGTRLTVV.